This T cell receptor beta chain appears in the sequencing data of a study of blood T cell repertoires in COVID-19. Study in general: Researchers got acute and convalescent COVID-19 samples from the United States, Italy and Spain.

Per the original data handling: Reference gene primer amplification yielded estimated nucleated cell counts. Assay: immunoSEQ multiplex PCR; the TCRdb copy retains only in-frame clones and omits some. V and J calls and clone size follow that table, whereas D and trimming were derived from the DNA. The data contain about 49,000 clones, more than 85% of them singletons. Germline CDR1 and CDR2: SQVTM and ANQGSEA. V gave up 1 base and J gave up 5 bases; unmatched junction bases: 9. The CDR3 spans 16 residues. The V call is TRBV29-1, the J call TRBJ2-1, with TRBD1 identical over 9 bases. The specimen was peripheral blood. The clonotype comes from a middle-aged man with active COVID-19. CDR3 sequence (DNA): TGCAGCGTTGAAGGGGCTAGGGGACAGGGTGACAATGAGCAGTTCTTC. Translation gives CSVEGARGQGDNEQFF.